This record concerns one TCR beta chain sequence. The antigen is not known. At one boundary the junction diverges from the germline segment, which might be a read error. Produced via immunoSEQ multiplex PCR; TCRdb's table is partial and in-frame only. The data contain fewer than 25,000 clones, approximately 93% of them singletons. This sample is drawn from a study of T cell clones after liver transplantation. Study-level background: Post-transplant blood was tracked for graft-donor-reactive T cell clones identified in a pre-transplant mixed lymphocyte reaction. Until 12-24 months post-transplant, subjects got standard immunosuppression and no induction. At least one year of complete immunosuppression withdrawal without enzymes over twice normal defined tolerance. General study points: Low donor cell numbers restricted donor-reactive repertoire measurement in two subjects.

This CDR3 has 15 residues. CDR1 ENHRY and CDR2 SYGVKD come from the germline V gene. The V call is TRBV10-3, the J call TRBJ1-3; D unclear. The origin of this receptor is a human patient who received a liver transplant. Part of the T cell pool may stem from the graft donor. The sample in question was CD8+ T cells from blood, obtained about 27 months after liver transplant. CDR3 sequence: CAITESPDSGNTIYF. CDR3 DNA sequence: TGTGCCATCACTGAGTCTCCCGATTCTGGAAACACCATATATTTT.